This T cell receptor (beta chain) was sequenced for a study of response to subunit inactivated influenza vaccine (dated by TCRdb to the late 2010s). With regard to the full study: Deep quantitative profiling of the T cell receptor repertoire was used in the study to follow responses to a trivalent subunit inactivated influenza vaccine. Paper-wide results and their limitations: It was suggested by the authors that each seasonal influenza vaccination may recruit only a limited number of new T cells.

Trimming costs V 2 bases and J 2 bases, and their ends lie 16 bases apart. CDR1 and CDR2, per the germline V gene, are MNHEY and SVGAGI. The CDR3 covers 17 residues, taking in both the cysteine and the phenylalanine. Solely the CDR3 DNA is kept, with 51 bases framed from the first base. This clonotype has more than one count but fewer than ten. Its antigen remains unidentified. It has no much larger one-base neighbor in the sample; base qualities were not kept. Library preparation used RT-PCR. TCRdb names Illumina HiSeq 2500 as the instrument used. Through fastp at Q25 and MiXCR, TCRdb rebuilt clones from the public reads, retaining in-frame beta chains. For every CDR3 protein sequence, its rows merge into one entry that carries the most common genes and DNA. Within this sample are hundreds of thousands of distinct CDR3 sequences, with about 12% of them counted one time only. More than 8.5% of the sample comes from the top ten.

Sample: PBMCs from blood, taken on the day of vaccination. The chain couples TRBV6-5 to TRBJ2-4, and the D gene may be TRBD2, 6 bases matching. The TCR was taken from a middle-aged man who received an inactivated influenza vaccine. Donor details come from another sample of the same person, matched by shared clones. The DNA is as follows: TGTGCCAGCAGTTACCTAGCCAGGGAGGCACCCAAAAACATTCAGTACTTC. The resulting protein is CASSYLAREAPKNIQYF.